This entry features one T cell receptor beta chain sequence. These data belong to a study of blood T cell repertoires in COVID-19. Measured with immunoSEQ multiplex PCR; TCRdb has only the in-frame clones, and not every one. This table has tens of thousands of clones, over 65% appearing once. The receptor comes from a human donor in a cohort sampled during active COVID-19. Sequencing was performed on peripheral blood.

This CDR3 reads CAARENTDTQYF. The CDR3 nucleotides are TGTGCAGCCCGGGAGAACACAGATACGCAGTATTTT. The rearrangement joins TRBV10-3 to TRBJ2-3; tentative D call: TRBD2 (6 bases). Germline values: CDR1 ENHRY, CDR2 SYGVKD. This CDR3 region has 12 residues.